Listed below are T cell receptor beta chains from one sample, sequenced in a study of Tregs in tolerant kidney transplant recipients. Sequenced by immunoSEQ multiplex PCR; TCRdb stores in-frame clones only, minus some. The repertoire includes roughly 120,000 clones, 92% of them detected once, and more than 0.45% sits in the top ten. The sample was CD4+ T cells from blood. The source is a human donor in good health. Both conserved end residues are part of each CDR3. D genes are given only for firm matches. The size of a clone is reported for some rows only, either as once, few or many, or as a class for expanded clones.

j_call d_call v_call clone_size cdr3_aa cdr3_nt
TRBJ2-4 - TRBV7-9 - CASSLTGQNIQYF TGTGCCAGCAGCTTAACGGGACAAAACATTCAGTACTTC
TRBJ1-1 - TRBV7-3 - CASSKQGNTEAFF TGTGCCAGCAGCAAGCAGGGTAACACTGAAGCTTTCTTT
TRBJ1-1 - TRBV5-1 - CASSYDTQNTEAFF TGCGCCAGCAGCTACGACACACAGAACACTGAAGCTTTCTTT
TRBJ2-7 - TRBV6-5 - CASSYRQVPYEQYF TGTGCCAGCAGTTACCGGCAGGTTCCCTACGAGCAGTACTTC
TRBJ1-1 - TRBV5-5 - CASSLGVGRGTEAFF TGTGCCAGCAGCTTGGGGGTGGGAAGGGGCACTGAAGCTTTCTTT
TRBJ2-5 - TRBV5-1 - CASSHGPRRETQYF TGCGCCAGCAGCCACGGACCCAGGAGGGAGACCCAGTACTTC
TRBJ2-2 - TRBV2 - CASISELAGFGELFF TGTGCCAGCATTAGCGAACTAGCTGGGTTCGGGGAGCTGTTTTTT
TRBJ1-5 - TRBV9 few CASSGDSPNQPQHF TGTGCCAGCAGCGGTGACAGTCCAAATCAGCCCCAGCATTTT
TRBJ1-5 - TRBV6-1 - CASSAQWTQPQHF TGTGCCAGCAGTGCGCAATGGACGCAGCCCCAGCATTTT
TRBJ1-5 - TRBV7-8 - CASSLSGLSHQPQHF TGTGCCAGCAGCTTATCTGGCTTGTCGCATCAGCCCCAGCATTTT
TRBJ1-1 - TRBV30 - CAWSVLRNTEAFF TGTGCCTGGAGTGTATTAAGGAACACTGAAGCTTTCTTT
TRBJ2-7 TRBD1 TRBV10-3 - CATGTGGPNYEQYF TGTGCCACCGGGACAGGGGGTCCGAACTACGAGCAGTACTTC
TRBJ2-7 TRBD1 TRBV10-1 - CASSDSLRQGGIHEQYF TGCGCCAGCAGTGATTCCCTTCGACAGGGTGGGATCCACGAGCAGTACTTC
TRBJ1-2 - TRBV4-2 - CASSQVAGTYGYTF TGTGCCAGCAGCCAAGTTGCCGGGACCTATGGCTACACCTTC
TRBJ2-2 - TRBV11-3 few CASSSRDPGELFF TGTGCCAGCAGCTCCCGGGACCCCGGGGAGCTGTTTTTT
TRBJ1-5 TRBD1 TRBV7-9 few CASRPTGDNQPQHF TGTGCCAGCAGACCGACAGGGGACAATCAGCCCCAGCATTTT
TRBJ1-6 TRBD1 TRBV5-4 - CASSRGTGSGNSPLHF TGTGCCAGCAGCCGTGGGACAGGGTCGGGTAATTCACCCCTCCACTTT
TRBJ2-2 TRBD2 TRBV7-6 - CASSLTSGVATRKTGELFF TGTGCCAGCAGCTTAACTAGCGGGGTGGCCACTAGAAAGACCGGGGAGCTGTTTTTT
TRBJ1-5 - TRBV5-4 - CASSLAVGGRYYSNQPQHF TGTGCCAGCAGCTTGGCCGTCGGGGGGCGATATTATAGCAATCAGCCCCAGCATTTT
TRBJ1-5 - TRBV5-8 - CASRGGQGSNQPQHF TGTGCCAGCAGGGGCGGCCAGGGTAGCAATCAGCCCCAGCATTTT
TRBJ1-1 - TRBV5-1 - CASSLAWEGNTEAFF TGCGCCAGCAGCTTGGCCTGGGAGGGGAACACTGAAGCTTTCTTT
TRBJ2-1 TRBD2 TRBV4-1 - CASSLLRRGRGGYNEQFF TGCGCCAGCAGCCTCCTAAGGCGCGGGAGGGGGGGATACAATGAGCAGTTCTTC
TRBJ1-1 - TRBV4-2 - CASSQELVRVPNTEAFF TGTGCCAGCAGCCAAGAATTAGTACGGGTTCCGAACACTGAAGCTTTCTTT
TRBJ1-4 - TRBV5-1 - CASSLGRNEKLFF TGCGCCAGCAGCTTGGGGAGAAATGAAAAACTGTTTTTT
TRBJ1-4 TRBD1 TRBV29-1 - CSATGQYEKLFF TGCAGCGCCACGGGACAGTATGAAAAACTGTTTTTT
TRBJ1-1 - TRBV5-1 - CASSLEKGVTEAFF TGCGCCAGCAGCTTGGAAAAAGGTGTCACTGAAGCTTTCTTT
TRBJ2-2 - TRBV19 - CASKERTSNTGELFF TGTGCCAGTAAGGAGAGGACATCGAACACCGGGGAGCTGTTTTTT
TRBJ2-3 TRBD2 TRBV7-6 - CASSPHLAGESDTQYF TGTGCCAGCAGCCCCCATCTAGCGGGAGAGTCTGATACGCAGTATTTT
TRBJ2-5 TRBD2 TRBV5-1 - CASSFRTSRETQYF TGCGCCAGCAGCTTTCGGACTAGCCGGGAGACCCAGTACTTC
TRBJ1-5 - TRBV27 - CASSLGFVVQPQHF TGTGCCAGCAGTTTGGGATTTGTGGTTCAGCCCCAGCATTTT
TRBJ2-7 TRBD2 TRBV6-1 - CASINGGSSYEQYF TGTGCCAGCATAAATGGCGGGAGCTCCTACGAGCAGTACTTC
TRBJ1-1 - TRBV6-1 - CASSEGREVYDTEAFF TGTGCCAGCAGTGAAGGGAGGGAAGTTTATGACACTGAAGCTTTCTTT
TRBJ2-2 - TRBV6-5 - CASRYLGANTGELFF TGTGCCAGCAGGTACCTCGGAGCGAACACCGGGGAGCTGTTTTTT
TRBJ2-3 - TRBV7-8 - CASSPWTSTDTQYF TGTGCCAGCAGCCCCTGGACTAGCACAGATACGCAGTATTTT
TRBJ2-3 TRBD2 TRBV7-2 - CASSLRLAGPRTDTQYF TGTGCCAGCAGCCTAAGACTAGCGGGACCCCGCACAGATACGCAGTATTTT
TRBJ1-2 - TRBV6-5 - CASSWRRHPNYGYTF TGTGCCAGCAGTTGGCGTAGACACCCCAACTATGGCTACACCTTC
TRBJ1-3 - TRBV5-4 - CASSLKGWRNTIYF TGTGCCAGCAGCTTGAAGGGGTGGAGAAACACCATATATTTT
TRBJ2-5 - TRBV6-1 once CASNRFGGDRETQYF TGTGCCAGCAATAGATTTGGGGGCGATAGGGAGACCCAGTACTTC
TRBJ1-2 - TRBV14 - CASSPAGTATYGYTF TGTGCCAGCAGCCCCGCGGGGACCGCCACCTATGGCTACACCTTC
TRBJ1-1 - TRBV7-6 - CASSLKGNRERFTEAFF TGTGCCAGCAGCTTAAAGGGCAACAGGGAAAGGTTCACTGAAGCTTTCTTT
TRBJ2-1 TRBD1 TRBV10-3 - CAISESGQPNEQFF TGTGCCATCAGTGAGTCGGGACAGCCCAATGAGCAGTTCTTC
TRBJ2-3 TRBD2 TRBV7-9 - CASSLTSGSGKTQYF TGTGCCAGCAGCTTGACTAGCGGGAGCGGGAAGACGCAGTATTTT
TRBJ2-5 - TRBV7-8 - CASSLDRDTQYF TGTGCCAGCAGCTTAGACCGGGACACCCAGTACTTC
TRBJ1-3 - TRBV16 - CASSQSEGLAGRSGNTIYF TGTGCCAGCAGCCAATCGGAGGGACTAGCGGGACGCTCTGGAAACACCATATATTTT
TRBJ1-2 TRBD1 TRBV30 - CAWSYGQGIYGYTF TGTGCCTGGAGTTATGGACAGGGGATTTATGGCTACACCTTC
TRBJ2-4 - TRBV27 - CASRAENLAKNIQYF TGTGCCAGCAGAGCGGAGAATCTAGCCAAAAACATTCAGTACTTC
TRBJ1-2 TRBD1 TRBV7-2 - CASSTRGQGRDGYTF TGTGCCAGCAGCACAAGAGGACAGGGAAGGGATGGCTACACCTTC